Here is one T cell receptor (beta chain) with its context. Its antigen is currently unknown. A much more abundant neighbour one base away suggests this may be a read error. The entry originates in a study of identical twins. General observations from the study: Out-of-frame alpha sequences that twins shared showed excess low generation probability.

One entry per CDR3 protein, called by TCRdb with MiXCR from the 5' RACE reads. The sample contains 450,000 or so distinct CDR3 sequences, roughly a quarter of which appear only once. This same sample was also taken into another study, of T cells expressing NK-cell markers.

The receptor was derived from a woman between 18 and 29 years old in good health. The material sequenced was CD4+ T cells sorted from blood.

CDR3 sequence reads: CSASGGPSYNEQFF. The CDR3 bases are TGCAGTGCTAGCGGGGGGCCCTCCTACAATGAGCAGTTCTTC. This chain connects TRBV20-1 to TRBJ2-1; possibly TRBD2 for D (7 bases). Germline V gene sequence: CDR1 DFQATT, CDR2 SNEGSKA (reference sequence). The CDR3 covers 14 residues. The ends were cut back, 3 bases at V and 0 bases at J, with 9 bases in the middle.